This TCR beta chain is drawn from a study of cytomegalovirus exposure and HLA in healthy donors. Details on this clone: The antigen is unknown.

It was with 60 Vbeta and 13 Jbeta primers that the PCR ran. TCRdb's copy holds only in-frame clones and misses some; the assay was immunoSEQ multiplex PCR. The table shows 200,000 or so clones, with 70% to 85% occurring only once. The V gene end was trimmed by 10 bases and the J gene end by 2 bases; junction bases not matched to a gene: 16. Germline CDR1 and CDR2: SGHDT and YYEEEE. The CDR3 contains 18 residues. Study observations and caveats: There were reportedly fewer N-insertions in an Asian-associated ancestry cluster than the roughly 700-donor mean, in a later analysis. Relative to equally common others, HLA-associated TCR beta chains showed greater clonal expansion in a later analysis.

This receptor was obtained from a boy aged 2 to 10 in good health and CMV-seronegative. Sequencing was carried out using PBMCs. This chain uses TRBV5-6 with TRBJ1-6; TRBD1 matches 9 bases. The CDR3 region has the DNA TGTGCCCTACGATATTACCGGGACAGGGTCCCCTATAATTCACCCCTCCACTTT. Its translation: CALRYYRDRVPYNSPLHF.